The rows below give T cell receptor beta chains drawn from one sample of a study of Graves' ophthalmopathy and Graves' hyperthyroidism. Each CDR3 protein is one row after TCRdb ran MiXCR on the multiplex PCR reads. This sample has 200,000 to 250,000 distinct CDR3 sequences, with just under 30% found just once. Sequenced input: peripheral blood. The receptors originated from a man aged 45-60 years with Graves' ophthalmopathy. Each CDR3 is given with its conserved first and last residue. The D gene is left open where the match is weak. Not all rows give a size; the values are once, few, many and, for expanded clones, a class.

many	TRBJ2-4	.	TRBV11-1	TGTGCCAGCAGCCAGGGGGGTACAGGGGCCTCGCCTTTGCAAAACATTCAGTACTTC	CASSQGGTGASPLQNIQYF
many	TRBJ2-7	TRBD2	TRBV29-1	TGCAGCGCCCTCTTTGGGACTAGCGGGAGCTACGAGCAGTACTTC	CSALFGTSGSYEQYF
many	TRBJ2-7	.	TRBV28	TGTGCCAGCAGTTTGTGGAGACAGGGGTTGGCGACTAGCGCTCCTTCCTACGAGCAGTACTTC	CASSLWRQGLATSAPSYEQYF
many	TRBJ2-7	TRBD1	TRBV27	TGTGCCAGCAGCCAGACCGGGACAGGGGGCTCCTACGAGCAGTACTTC	CASSQTGTGGSYEQYF
many	TRBJ2-2	TRBD2	TRBV5-1	TGCGCCAGCGGAGCGGGAGGATCCACCGGGGAGCTGTTTTTT	CASGAGGSTGELFF
many	TRBJ2-2	.	TRBV6-6	TGTGCCAGCATGCCCCTTCGAGCGAACACCGGGGAGCTGTTTTTT	CASMPLRANTGELFF
.	TRBJ1-1	.	TRBV28	TGTGCCAGCAACCTCTACACTGAAGCTTTCTTT	CASNLYTEAFF
many	TRBJ2-7	TRBD1	TRBV27	TGTGCCAGCAGCCCCAGGACAGGTGACTACGAGCAGTACTTC	CASSPRTGDYEQYF
many	TRBJ2-4	.	TRBV19	TGTGCCATCTCTAGCGAAAACATTCAGTACTTC	CAISSENIQYF
many	TRBJ2-5	.	TRBV11-1	TGTGCCAGCAGCCCCCCAGGGTTAGAGACCCAGTACTTC	CASSPPGLETQYF
few	TRBJ1-5	TRBD1	TRBV6-1	TGTGCCAGCAGCGACAGGGGGCTTTTTGGTCAGCCCCAGCATTTT	CASSDRGLFGQPQHF
.	TRBJ1-3	.	TRBV12-3/TRBV12-4	TGTGCCAGCAGAGGTAGCGGTGGGGGAAACACCATATATTTT	CASRGSGGGNTIYF
.	TRBJ2-5	TRBD2	TRBV6-2/TRBV6-3	TGTGCCAGCAGTTACTCGAAGACTAGCGGGACCTCGGGGGAGACCCAGTACTTC	CASSYSKTSGTSGETQYF
.	TRBJ2-7	.	TRBV6-1	TGTGCCAGCACCGGGTCAGCCTCCTACGAGCAGTACTTC	CASTGSASYEQYF
many	TRBJ1-1	.	TRBV6-5	TGTGCCAGCAAATATGAACCGAACACTGAAGCTTTCTTT	CASKYEPNTEAFF
many	TRBJ2-2	TRBD1	TRBV24-1	TGTGCCACCAGTGATTTCCGAACCGGACAGGGGAACACCGGGGAGCTGTTTTTT	CATSDFRTGQGNTGELFF
many	TRBJ2-7	.	TRBV6-1	TGTGCCAGCAGTGAAGTTGCCCTGGGCTCCTACGAGCAGTACTTC	CASSEVALGSYEQYF
many	TRBJ1-1	.	TRBV12-3/TRBV12-4	TGTGCCAGCAGTCTCGGACTCCTGGGTACTGAAGCTTTCTTT	CASSLGLLGTEAFF
.	TRBJ1-1	TRBD1	TRBV12-3/TRBV12-4	TGTGCCAGCAGTCCGACAGGGGACTGGATGAACACTGAAGCTTTCTTT	CASSPTGDWMNTEAFF
many	TRBJ1-1	TRBD1	TRBV12-3/TRBV12-4	TGTGCCAGCAGTCCACAGGGGGCGCGGGCTGAAGCTTTCTTT	CASSPQGARAEAFF
many	TRBJ2-7	.	TRBV28	TGTGCCAGCAGTTTCCAATCGATCTACGAGCAGTACTTC	CASSFQSIYEQYF
many	TRBJ2-7	TRBD1	TRBV12-3/TRBV12-4	TGTGCCAGCAGTCCAGGGACAGGGCTGACGTACTTC	CASSPGTGLTYF
many	TRBJ2-7	.	TRBV5-1	TGCGCCAGCAGCTTAGGGGAGGATGAAATTCTGTCCTACGAGCAGTACTTC	CASSLGEDEILSYEQYF
once	TRBJ1-2	TRBD1	TRBV27	TGTGCCAGCAGTGAAAACCCCGGGACAGGGTCTGGCTACACCTTC	CASSENPGTGSGYTF
many	TRBJ2-2	TRBD1	TRBV12-3/TRBV12-4	TGTGCCAGCAGCCCCCGGGACAGGGGAACCGGGGAGCTGTTTTTT	CASSPRDRGTGELFF
many	TRBJ2-7	TRBD2	TRBV25-1	TGTGCCAGTGAAACTAGCGGGAGGCAGTCCGAGCAGTACTTC	CASETSGRQSEQYF
many	TRBJ1-1	.	TRBV2	TGTGCCAGCACGTACGGTTTGAACACTGAAGCTTTCTTT	CASTYGLNTEAFF
many	TRBJ1-2	.	TRBV19	TGTGCCAGTAGTATGTACTATGGCTACACCTTC	CASSMYYGYTF
many	TRBJ2-7	.	TRBV12-3/TRBV12-4	TGTGCCAGCAGTTTAGCCGGGACCAGATCTTCGGAGCAGTACTTC	CASSLAGTRSSEQYF
.	TRBJ1-1	.	TRBV7-9	TGTGCCAGCAGCCGAAGACAGGTTGAAGCTTTCTTT	CASSRRQVEAFF
.	TRBJ2-2	TRBD1	TRBV30	TGTGCCTGGATGGGACAGGCGAACACCGGGGAGCTGTTTTTT	CAWMGQANTGELFF
few	TRBJ1-1	.	TRBV6-2/TRBV6-3	TGTGCCAGCAGGGTCAGGGGATTGAACACTGAAGCTTTCTTT	CASRVRGLNTEAFF